This paragraph reports one T cell receptor beta chain. The data derive from a study of blood T cells in healthy people across ages. The authors ran a second PCR of roughly 7 to 11 cycles using a sample-barcoded 5' primer and a J-beta primer mix. Each cDNA was tagged by a template-switch adaptor containing 12 random nucleotides. TCRdb analysed the 5' RACE reads with MiXCR anew, one entry per CDR3 protein. The profile shows roughly 1,100,000 distinct CDR3 sequences, 20% to 25% of them singletons. Per germline, CDR1 SGHRS and CDR2 YFSETQ. Trimming took 4 bases from V and 0 from J; bases not matched to a gene: 12. The CDR3 totals 17 residues. These data were also reused for a study on T cells of mothers and their children. That work states: Approximately 2.7 million TCR beta reads per child versus over 9 million per mother. Related pairs of mothers and children showed slightly higher, non-significant overlap versus unrelated pairs.

The chain couples TRBV5-1 to TRBJ1-2, with 7 bases matching TRBD1. Sequenced material: blood. This TCR was recovered from a girl under 10 years old in good health. CDR3 nucleotide sequence: TGCGCCAGCAGCCGATTCGACAAACAGGGGCCTAACTATGGCTACACCTTC. It translates to CASSRFDKQGPNYGYTF.